This T cell receptor beta chain originates from a study of OX40 agonist ivuxolimab in advanced cancers. In the study overall: Ivuxolimab was a fully human IgG2 agonistic monoclonal antibody targeting the costimulatory receptor OX40 (CD134). Intravenous ivuxolimab was administered to patients every 2 weeks at six dose levels: 0.01, 0.1, 0.3, 1.5, 3 and 10 mg/kg. Of the 50 to 55 dose-escalation patients, hepatocellular carcinoma was present in approximately 20, melanoma in approximately 15, renal cell carcinoma in 9 and head and neck cancer in 9. A male proportion of almost 85% and a mean age of approximately 62 years, ranging from roughly 23 to 79, were recorded for the dose-escalation cohort. Prior anti-PD-1, anti-PD-L1 or anti-CTLA-4 therapy was permitted, and checkpoint inhibitors had been received by more than 35% of dose-escalation patients. Partial responses occurred in three dose-escalation patients, of whom one had hepatocellular carcinoma and two had cutaneous melanoma. Peripheral TCRbeta sequencing aimed to test whether ivuxolimab altered TCR sequence diversity and caused clonal T-cell expansion. The paper covers the monotherapy dose-escalation part of the phase I ivuxolimab trial, which included N of about 51 patients. Points the paper makes about the study in general: At doses of 0.1 to 3.0 mg/kg, clonal expansion of both CD4+ and CD8+ T cells in blood was seen between baseline and week 6. Low levels of normalized T-cell clonal expansion were also seen in some patients who did not respond. In partial responders in the 0.1-3.0 mg/kg groups, normalized peripheral clonal expansion was found to be among the lowest, especially among CD8+ T cells. The antigen specificity of the peripheral T cells that underwent clonal expansion was not determined. After ivuxolimab, CD8+ T cells had more expanded clones than CD4+ T cells on average.

As concerns this clone: Which antigen it targets is not known. No per-base quality is available; no much larger clone lies one base away.

The trial excluded patients who had a history of autoimmune disease or who were on systemic immunosuppression. Peripheral blood for TCR sequencing was collected from all dose cohorts at baseline, on cycle 4 day 1, and on cycle 7 day 1. The samples were drawn from a first-in-human, open-label, multicenter phase I dose-escalation trial of ivuxolimab. The trial enrolled adults with locally advanced or metastatic head and neck squamous cell, hepatocellular, melanoma or renal cell carcinoma. CD4+ and CD8+ T cells were sorted separately from peripheral blood before TCR sequencing. Reading from cysteine to phenylalanine, the CDR3 counts 13 amino acids. Just CDR3 DNA is preserved here, 39 bases in frame from base 1. The germline V gene (reference sequence) gives CDR1 as LNHDA and CDR2 as SQIVND. Trimming removed 7 bases from V and 7 bases from J; the gene matches leave 5 bases unexplained. To sequence the TCRbeta CDR3 region, genomic DNA was isolated from the sorted cells. TCRbeta CDR3 regions were sequenced using the immunoSEQ Assay. The table was pulled from immuneACCESS by TCRdb, which kept in-frame rearrangements only. Such tables lose some clones; where checked, under half of the loss comes from unresolved V genes, and the rest has no known cause. Present in this sample are roughly 92,000 clones, about 89% of which were seen just once. The top ten constitute roughly 9.4% of the sample.

This sequence was found in an adult with an advanced solid tumor such as melanoma, head and neck, liver or kidney cancer. This chain joins TRBV19 to TRBJ2-1, and 9 bases in between align with TRBD2. The material was CD4+ or CD8+ T cells sorted from blood, obtained in a trial of the OX40 agonist ivuxolimab. The encoded CDR3 is CASKRREGNEQFF. The sequence in DNA is TGTGCCAGTAAGAGGCGGGAGGGGAATGAGCAGTTCTTC.